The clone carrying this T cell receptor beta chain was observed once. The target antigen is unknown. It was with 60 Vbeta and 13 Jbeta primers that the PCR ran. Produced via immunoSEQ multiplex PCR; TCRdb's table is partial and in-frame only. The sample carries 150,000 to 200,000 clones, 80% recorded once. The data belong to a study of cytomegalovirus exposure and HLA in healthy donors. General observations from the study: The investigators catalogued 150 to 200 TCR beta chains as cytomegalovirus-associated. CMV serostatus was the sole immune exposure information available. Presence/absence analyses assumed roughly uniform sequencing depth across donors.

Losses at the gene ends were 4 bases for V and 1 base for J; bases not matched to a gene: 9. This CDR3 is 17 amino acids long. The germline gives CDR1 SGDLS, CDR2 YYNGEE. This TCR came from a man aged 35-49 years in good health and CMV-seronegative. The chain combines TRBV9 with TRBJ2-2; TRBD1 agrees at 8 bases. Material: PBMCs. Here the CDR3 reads CASSPRSGTGNTGELFF. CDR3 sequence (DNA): TGTGCCAGCAGCCCCCGTTCCGGGACAGGGAACACCGGGGAGCTGTTTTTT.